These T cell receptor beta chains were read from a single sample in a study of blood T cells in healthy people across ages. TCRdb processed the 5' RACE reads anew with MiXCR; each CDR3 protein has one entry. The sample shows fewer than 2,000,000 distinct CDR3 sequences, roughly a third of them seen only once. Sequenced sample: blood. Receptors were obtained from a woman in her 30s in good health. CDR3s include the opening cysteine and the closing phenylalanine or tryptophan. A D gene is named only where the DNA matches it firmly. Where a row states a size, it is once, few, many or the class of an expanded clone; other rows omit it.

d_gene: NA
abundance: NA
len: 12
v_gene: TRBV28
j_gene: TRBJ1-2
CDR3nt: TGTGCCGCAAAAGCGGTAGACTATGGCTACACCTTC
CDR3aa: CAAKAVDYGYTF

d_gene: NA
abundance: NA
len: 14
v_gene: TRBV19
j_gene: TRBJ2-1
CDR3nt: TGTGCCAGCCGAATTACGGTCACCGGCAATGAGCAGTTCTTC
CDR3aa: CASRITVTGNEQFF

d_gene: NA
abundance: few
len: 16
v_gene: TRBV5-1
j_gene: TRBJ2-7
CDR3nt: TGCGCCAGCAGCTTTCCTCAAGACGGTCCATCCTACGAGCAGTACTTC
CDR3aa: CASSFPQDGPSYEQYF

d_gene: NA
abundance: few
len: 16
v_gene: TRBV6-1
j_gene: TRBJ2-1
CDR3nt: TGTGCCAGCAGCCCCTCCGGGGCAGCCATCTCCAATGAGCAGTTCTTC
CDR3aa: CASSPSGAAISNEQFF

d_gene: TRBD2
abundance: NA
len: 17
v_gene: TRBV9
j_gene: TRBJ2-2
CDR3nt: TGTGCCAGCAGCGTTGGGCCGGGACTAGCGAGGACCGGGGAGCTGTTTTTT
CDR3aa: CASSVGPGLARTGELFF

d_gene: TRBD2
abundance: NA
len: 15
v_gene: TRBV27
j_gene: TRBJ2-7
CDR3nt: TGTGCCAGCAGTCCCTATAGCGGGCTTTCCTACGAGCAGTACTTC
CDR3aa: CASSPYSGLSYEQYF

d_gene: NA
abundance: NA
len: 15
v_gene: TRBV6-5
j_gene: TRBJ2-3
CDR3nt: TGTGCCAGCAGGAGAATTTCTCCTAGCACAGATACGCAGTATTTT
CDR3aa: CASRRISPSTDTQYF

d_gene: NA
abundance: few
len: 14
v_gene: TRBV21-1
j_gene: TRBJ2-5
CDR3nt: TGTGCCAGCACCAGACAGGGCTGCCGAGAGACCCAGTACTTC
CDR3aa: CASTRQGCRETQYF

d_gene: NA
abundance: many
len: 15
v_gene: TRBV5-6
j_gene: TRBJ2-1
CDR3nt: TGTGCCAGCGGGGGTGAGGCGGGATCCTACAATGAGCAGTTCTTC
CDR3aa: CASGGEAGSYNEQFF

d_gene: TRBD2
abundance: few
len: 13
v_gene: TRBV20-1
j_gene: TRBJ2-5
CDR3nt: TGCAGTGCTAGGGTTAGCGGGGTTGAGACCCAGTACTTC
CDR3aa: CSARVSGVETQYF

d_gene: NA
abundance: NA
len: 12
v_gene: TRBV27
j_gene: TRBJ2-1
CDR3nt: TGTGCCAGCAGTCAGGTGGCGACATTACAGTTCTTC
CDR3aa: CASSQVATLQFF

d_gene: TRBD2
abundance: once
len: 15
v_gene: TRBV14
j_gene: TRBJ2-1
CDR3nt: TGTGCCAGCAGCCCCTGGAGCGGGGGCTACAATGAGCAGTTCTTC
CDR3aa: CASSPWSGGYNEQFF

d_gene: NA
abundance: NA
len: 14
v_gene: TRBV7-3
j_gene: TRBJ2-3
CDR3nt: TGTGCCAGCAGCTTAACGCAGGGTGGCGGTACGCAGTATTTT
CDR3aa: CASSLTQGGGTQYF

d_gene: NA
abundance: many
len: 12
v_gene: TRBV6-6
j_gene: TRBJ2-7
CDR3nt: TGTGCCAGCGGGTCGATATACTACGAGCAGTACTTC
CDR3aa: CASGSIYYEQYF

d_gene: NA
abundance: few
len: 12
v_gene: TRBV7-9
j_gene: TRBJ2-5
CDR3nt: TGTGCCAGCAGACGGGACGTTGAGACCCAGTACTTC
CDR3aa: CASRRDVETQYF

d_gene: TRBD1
abundance: NA
len: 14
v_gene: TRBV5-6
j_gene: TRBJ2-1
CDR3nt: TGTGCCAGCAGCCCCGGGACAGGGTTCGATGAGCAGTTCTTC
CDR3aa: CASSPGTGFDEQFF

d_gene: TRBD2
abundance: few
len: 14
v_gene: TRBV7-2
j_gene: TRBJ2-1
CDR3nt: TGTGCCAGCAGCTTCACTAGCGGACACAATGAGCAGTTCTTC
CDR3aa: CASSFTSGHNEQFF

d_gene: TRBD2
abundance: NA
len: 16
v_gene: TRBV9
j_gene: TRBJ2-1
CDR3nt: TGTGCCAGCAGCGTAGGAACCAGCGGGAGAAACAATGAGCAGTTCTTC
CDR3aa: CASSVGTSGRNNEQFF

d_gene: NA
abundance: few
len: 15
v_gene: TRBV7-6
j_gene: TRBJ2-7
CDR3nt: TGTGCCAGCAGCTTACTGACGGATAGCTCCTACGAGCAGTACTTC
CDR3aa: CASSLLTDSSYEQYF

d_gene: NA
abundance: NA
len: 16
v_gene: TRBV5-6
j_gene: TRBJ2-1
CDR3nt: TGTGCCAGCAGCTTTTGGGGCTCTTTAGGCCTCGATGAGCAGTTCTTC
CDR3aa: CASSFWGSLGLDEQFF